This TCR beta chain was found in a study of OX40 agonist ivuxolimab in advanced cancers. Study at large: A diagnosis of hepatocellular carcinoma, melanoma, renal cell or head and neck cancer was present in dose-escalation patients.

Assay used: immunoSEQ multiplex PCR; TCRdb lists only in-frame clones, some missing. The table has under 35,000 clones, less than 85% seen once. Findings and caveats of the study: CD8+ T cells (on average) carried more expanded clones than CD4+ T cells.

If patients had autoimmune disease history or systemic immunosuppression, they were excluded. Note on this clone: What it binds is unknown.

This CDR3 is built from 12 residues. Germline values: CDR1 LNHNV, CDR2 YYDKDF (reference sequence). V lost 6 bases to trimming and J lost 3 bases, with 8 bases between them. The chain carries TRBV15 and TRBJ1-2; no firm D call. The material sequenced was CD4+ or CD8+ T cells sorted from blood, taken in a trial of the OX40 agonist ivuxolimab. This receptor was identified in an adult with an advanced solid tumor such as melanoma, head and neck, liver or kidney cancer. CDR3 sequence: CATSGRDYGYTF. The DNA of the CDR3 is TGTGCCACCAGTGGGCGGGACTATGGCTACACCTTC.